This T cell receptor beta chain was captured in a study of glioma-infiltrating T cells after dendritic cell vaccination. Study in general: Patients had newly diagnosed or recurrent glioblastoma and received dendritic cell vaccines. The study, taken as a whole, reports: Patients with more pretreatment TILs had longer time to progression and survival.

The CDR3 runs to 16 residues. The germline CDR1 and CDR2 sequences are SGHDN and FVKESK. Between the trimmed V and J ends, which lost 4 bases and 4 bases, there was a span of 19 bases. Regarding this clone: What it recognizes is unknown.

TCRB CDR3 was amplified from 2 ug genomic DNA or less. Produced via immunoSEQ multiplex PCR; TCRdb's table is partial and in-frame only. The sample has about 82,000 clones, over 85% seen once. Only patients with spare fresh-frozen tumor and over two years of follow-up were included. This chain joins TRBV14 and TRBJ2-5; a possible D gene is TRBD1 (6 bases). This sequence originates from a human donor with glioblastoma. The sample was blood, taken before dendritic cell vaccination. CDR3 loop: CASSPLGAGKGETQYF. In DNA form, the CDR3 reads TGTGCCAGCAGCCCGTTGGGGGCAGGGAAGGGAGAGACCCAGTACTTC.